This T cell receptor (beta chain) was recorded in a study of OX40 agonist ivuxolimab in advanced cancers. Profiling relied on immunoSEQ multiplex PCR, and the TCRdb table lists in-frame clones only, not all of them. The sample carries more than 60,000 clones, 90% recorded once. The germline V gene has CDR1 SGDLS and CDR2 YYNGEE. The V gene lost 3 bases and the J gene lost 5 bases, with 12 bases spanning the gap. The CDR3 spans 14 residues. There are a few counts of this clone. The receptor was derived from an adult with an advanced solid tumor such as melanoma, head and neck, liver or kidney cancer. The chain joins TRBV9 to TRBJ1-5; the D gene is possibly TRBD1 (5 bases). Sequencing was performed on CD4+ or CD8+ T cells sorted from blood, taken in a trial of the OX40 agonist ivuxolimab. DNA for the CDR3: TGTGCCAGCAGCGAGGGGCTTTGGTATCAGCCCCAGCATTTT. Translated: CASSEGLWYQPQHF.